This TCR beta chain appears in the sequencing data of a study of blood T cells in healthy people across ages. Study conclusions and caveats: Percentage of naive T cells showed a strong correlation with TCR beta diversity.

Next came a second PCR, run for roughly 6 to 11 cycles, which used a sample-barcoded 5' primer along with a J-beta primer mix. Through a template-switch adaptor with 12 random nucleotides, each cDNA molecule received a tag. TCRdb used MiXCR to reprocess the 5' RACE reads, holding one entry per CDR3 protein. This table holds some 1.4 million distinct CDR3 sequences, 42% found once. The CDR3 sequence is 14 residues long. Germline-derived CDR1 and CDR2 are DFQATT and SNEGSKA (reference sequence). V lost 3 bases, J lost 0 bases, and 12 bases lay in between. Concerning this clonotype: As yet, its antigen is unknown.

There were at least 5.5 micrograms of total RNA extracted from every sample. Source material: blood. The source of this sequence is a woman aged 18-29 years in good health. This chain joins TRBV20-1 and TRBJ2-7; TRBD2 is a possible D gene (6 bases). CDR3 protein: CSASPRDFSYEQYF. The CDR3 region has the DNA TGCAGTGCTAGTCCCCGGGACTTCTCCTACGAGCAGTACTTC.